Each of the 2 T cell receptor beta chains below was sequenced from the same sample in a study of OX40 agonist ivuxolimab in advanced cancers. Assay used: immunoSEQ multiplex PCR; TCRdb lists only in-frame clones, some missing. The table has roughly 89,000 clones, 86% seen once. The source material was CD4+ or CD8+ T cells sorted from blood, sampled in a trial of the OX40 agonist ivuxolimab. All receptors derive from an adult with an advanced solid tumor such as melanoma, head and neck, liver or kidney cancer.

The chain uses TRBV6-6 and TRBJ1-2, with 8 bases matching TRBD1. Germline V lookup: CDR1 MNHNY, CDR2 SVGAGI (reference sequence). V trimming: 2 bases; J trimming: 8 bases; junction bases outside the gene matches: 4. The CDR3 runs 13 residues. The CDR3 coding sequence is TGTGCCAGCAGTTACGAAGACAGGGGCGGCTACACCTTC. Translating gives CASSYEDRGGYTF.

V usage is TRBV14 and J usage is TRBJ1-5; D unclear. The germline gives CDR1 SGHDN, CDR2 FVKESK. Trimming shortened V by 0 bases and J by 7 bases, and 7 bases separated the two germline ends. The CDR3 spans 13 residues. The CDR3 spells CASSQDRWQPQHF. CDR3 coding DNA: TGTGCCAGCAGCCAAGATCGTTGGCAGCCCCAGCATTTT.